Shown below are 32 T cell receptor beta chains from a single sample sequenced in a study of vaccination effects on CD4 cells after COVID-19. Sequencing in the ViraFEST assay came after antigen-specific CD4+ T cells had been expanded with viral peptide pools, which were used to stimulate PBMC. Isolation of CD4+ T cells took place after 10 days of culture. Two doses of either BNT162b2 or mRNA-1273 were given to each participant. The method was immunoSEQ multiplex PCR; TCRdb's version includes in-frame clones alone and lacks a portion of them. The sample comprises around 65,000 clones, around 78% of which are singletons, and 0.95% to 1.5% rests with the top ten. These TCRs are of unknown antigen specificity. Sequences were derived from CD4+ T cells from PBMCs cultured with HCoV-229E spike peptides, sampled after COVID-19 vaccination. These receptors originate from a human donor who received a COVID-19 vaccine.

The V call is TRBV5-1, the J call TRBJ1-2, with 7 bases lining up with TRBD1. There are 19 residues in the CDR3. Trimming removed 3 bases from V and 1 base from J; junction bases left unmatched: 18. The germline CDR1 and CDR2 sequences are SGHRS and YFSETQ. CDR3 DNA: TGCGCCAGCAGCTGGAATGTACGACAGGGTAACATCGGTAACTATGGCTACACCTTC. This gives the protein CASSWNVRQGNIGNYGYTF.

The chain couples TRBV30 to TRBJ1-2; 9 bases map to TRBD1. The trim removed 0 bases at V and 3 bases at J, leaving 5 bases unmatched. Germline CDR1 is GTSNPN and CDR2 is SVGIG (reference sequence). The CDR3 is made up of 15 amino acids. This CDR3 reads CAWSVLDRGDYGYTF. CDR3 sequence (DNA): TGTGCCTGGAGTGTACTAGACAGGGGGGACTATGGCTACACCTTC.

The chain is built from TRBV6-4 and TRBJ2-7, with D unresolved. CDR3 size: 17 residues. V lost 5 bases and J 4 bases, leaving 24 bases between the germline ends. The germline gives CDR1 MRHNA, CDR2 SNTAGT. Here the CDR3 reads CASSSASAPTCCYEQYV. In DNA form, the CDR3 reads TGTGCCAGCAGTTCGGCATCAGCTCCTACTTGCTGTTACGAGCAGTACGTC.

V usage is TRBV7-2 and J usage is TRBJ1-2, with TRBD1 identical over 9 bases. The ends lost 5 bases at V and 8 bases at J; junction bases unmatched: 9. The CDR3 is 14 amino acids. The germline gives CDR1 SGHTA, CDR2 FQGNSA. DNA of the CDR3: TGTGCCAGCAGCCGTAACAGGGGGCAGGGGGGCTACACCTTC. Its protein is CASSRNRGQGGYTF.

The chain carries TRBV5-6 and TRBJ1-6; D may be TRBD1 (5 bases). Trimming took 3 bases from V and 8 from J, leaving 21 bases between them. The CDR3 length is 17 residues. The germline CDR1 and CDR2 sequences are SGHDT and YYEEEE. The CDR3 DNA sequence: TGTGCCAGCAGCTCCTTGGAGGGACGATTGGGGGATTCACCCCTCCACTTT. This gives the protein CASSSLEGRLGDSPLHF.

The V gene is TRBV6-1, the J gene TRBJ1-3; TRBD1 matches at 8 bases. J gave up 2 bases and V 2 bases, and 2 bases lay outside the gene matches. CDR3 length: 15 residues. Looked up from germline, CDR1 is MNHNS and CDR2 is SASEGT. CDR3: CASSELQGAGNTIYF. The CDR3, as DNA: TGTGCCAGCAGTGAATTACAGGGGGCTGGAAACACCATATATTTT.

The chain combines TRBV14 with TRBJ1-3, with 7 nucleotides matching TRBD1. The germline V gene has CDR1 SGHDN and CDR2 FVKESK. The CDR3 contains 15 residues. J was trimmed by 2 bases and V by 1 base; bases with no gene match: 2. The CDR3 loop reads CASSQGDRAGNTIYF. The CDR3 nucleotides are TGTGCCAGCAGCCAAGGAGACAGGGCTGGAAACACCATATATTTT. Filled out from reference TRBV14 and TRBJ1-3, the complete variable domain reads EAGVTQFPSHSVIEKGQTVTLRCDPISGHDNLYWYRRVMGKEIKFLLHFVKESKQDESGMPNNRFLAERTGGTYSTLKVQPAELEDSGVYFCASSQGDRAGNTIYFGEGSWLTVV.

The chain recombines TRBV18 with TRBJ2-5; weak D call: TRBD1 (5 bases). V lost 5 bases to trimming and J lost 2 bases, with 12 bases between them. Germline-derived CDR1 and CDR2 are KGHSH and LQKENI. The CDR3 is 14 amino acids. The CDR3 DNA follows: TGTGCCAGCTCAACACGACAGATACAAGAGACCCAGTACTTC. Translation: CASSTRQIQETQYF.

The V gene is TRBV6-5, the J gene TRBJ1-5; D perhaps matches TRBD1 (6 bases). The CDR3 contains 13 residues. Germline V CDR1 and CDR2: MNHEY, SVGAGI. V lost 7 bases and J 5 bases, leaving 12 bases between the germline ends. The chain's CDR3 is CASKGGGDQPQHF. CDR3 coding DNA: TGTGCCAGCAAGGGGGGGGGCGATCAGCCCCAGCATTTT.

This clone was seen only a few times. The V gene is TRBV6-6, the J gene TRBJ1-6; 7 bases agree with TRBD1. The germline CDR1 and CDR2 sequences are MNHNY and SVGAGI (reference sequence). V lost 6 bases and J lost 10; bases outside the gene matches: 9. The CDR3 extends over 14 amino acids. CDR3 amino acids: CASRTTGRESPLHF. The CDR3 DNA follows: TGTGCCAGCAGGACGACAGGGAGGGAGTCACCCCTCCACTTT.

The chain joins TRBV7-3 to TRBJ2-5; the D gene could be TRBD1 or TRBD2 (5 bases each). The CDR3 is made up of 15 amino acids. Trimming removed 5 bases from V and 1 base from J, with 14 bases in between. The germline gives CDR1 SGHTA, CDR2 FQGTGA. DNA of the CDR3: TGTGCCAGCAGCCGGGGCTCGGGGCCCCAAGAGACCCAGTACTTC. The encoded protein is CASSRGSGPQETQYF.

The rearrangement uses TRBV5-8 and TRBJ2-3; 8 bases fit TRBD2. J gave up 3 bases and V 7 bases, and 16 bases lay outside the gene matches. Per the germline V gene, CDR1 is SGHTS and CDR2 is YDEGEE. This CDR3 is 17 amino acids long. In nucleotides, the CDR3 is TGTGCCAGCCCCCGACCGCCTGGGACTAGTGTGACAGATACGCAGTATTTT. Translating it yields CASPRPPGTSVTDTQYF. Combining the CDR3 with reference TRBV5-8 and TRBJ2-3 gives the whole variable domain EAGVTQSPTHLIKTRGQQATLRCSPISGHTSVYWYQQALGLGLQFLLWYDEGEERNRGNFPPRFSGRQFPNYSSELNVNALELEDSALYLCASPRPPGTSVTDTQYFGPGTRLTVL.

V usage is TRBV9 and J usage is TRBJ2-5; tentatively, D is TRBD1 or TRBD2 (6 bases each). The CDR3 has 16 residues. The germline V gene encodes CDR1 SGDLS and CDR2 YYNGEE. V lost 0 bases, J lost 3 bases, and 15 bases lay in between. The CDR3 region is CASSVDVGGLEETQYF. DNA of the CDR3: TGTGCCAGCAGCGTAGATGTTGGGGGGCTGGAAGAGACCCAGTACTTC.

The V and J genes are TRBV5-6 and TRBJ2-3; 14 nucleotides match TRBD2. This CDR3 is built from 18 residues. Per germline, CDR1 SGHDT and CDR2 YYEEEE. J gave up 14 bases and V 4 bases, and 21 bases lay outside the gene matches. Here the CDR3 DNA reads TGTGCCAGCAGCCCGGGATTTTCACCGGGACTAGCGGGGGCCCGCGCGTATTTT. Protein: CASSPGFSPGLAGARAYF.

In its sample, this clone was seen a few times. The genes are TRBV7-8 and TRBJ1-3; no firm D call. The CDR3 is 16 residues long. Germline CDR1 SGHVS, CDR2 FQNEAQ. Trimming took off 1 base at V and 0 bases at J, with 10 bases between the two ends. CDR3 coding DNA: TGTGCCAGCAGCTTAGGTCCGAACTTCTCTGGAAACACCATATATTTT. Amino acid sequence: CASSLGPNFSGNTIYF.

In its sample, this clone was seen a few times. This rearrangement joins TRBV29-1 to TRBJ2-3, with a possible D match to TRBD1 (5 bases). Germline V gene sequence: CDR1 SQVTM, CDR2 ANQGSEA. Trimming took off 3 bases at V and 1 base at J, with 8 bases between the two ends. CDR3 length equals 13 residues. The CDR3 region has the DNA TGCAGCGTTGAGGGGCCTCGCACAGATACGCAGTATTTT. Translating it yields CSVEGPRTDTQYF.

The chain joins TRBV5-1 to TRBJ1-4; 10 bases are a match to TRBD1. The CDR3 sequence is 14 residues long. Germline CDR1 is SGHRS and CDR2 is YFSETQ. The J segment lost 8 bases and the V segment lost 4 bases, leaving 5 bases of the junction unmatched. CDR3 loop: CASSPGQGEEKLFF. In DNA form, the CDR3 reads TGCGCCAGCAGCCCCGGACAGGGGGAAGAAAAACTGTTTTTT.

This chain links TRBV6-5 with TRBJ2-1; 8 bases are a match to TRBD1. Germline V gene data show CDR1 as MNHEY and CDR2 as SVGAGI. J was trimmed by 6 bases and V by 2 bases; bases with no gene match: 6. The length of the CDR3 is 15 residues. The DNA of the CDR3 is TGTGCCAGCAGTTACGACAGGGGATCTAGCAATGAGCAGTTCTTC. Translating it yields CASSYDRGSSNEQFF.

The chain couples TRBV14 to TRBJ1-2, with D hard to call. CDR3 length equals 13 residues. V shed 4 bases and J shed 6 bases, with 12 bases lying between them. Germline V gene data show CDR1 as SGHDN and CDR2 as FVKESK. The CDR3, as DNA: TGTGCCAGCAGCCTTACCCGAGAGAATGGCTACACCTTC. Amino acid sequence: CASSLTRENGYTF.

The table lists this clone with a count of one. This rearrangement joins TRBV11-2 to TRBJ2-4, with TRBD1 matching 10 bases. J was trimmed by 7 bases and V by 4 bases; bases with no gene match: 4. Per germline, CDR1 SGHAT and CDR2 FQNNGV. This CDR3 is 14 amino acids long. CDR3 loop: CASSSDRGRNIQYF. The CDR3 DNA is TGTGCCAGCAGCTCGGACAGGGGGAGGAACATTCAGTACTTC.

V usage is TRBV5-1 and J usage is TRBJ2-1; D is uncertain. V gave up 0 bases and J gave up 5 bases, with 15 bases separating them. The CDR3 consists of 16 residues. Per the germline V gene, CDR1 is SGHRS and CDR2 is YFSETQ. The CDR3 region is CASSLGDATPNNEQFF. The CDR3 bases are TGCGCCAGCAGCTTGGGAGACGCGACGCCAAACAATGAGCAGTTCTTC.

The chain employs TRBV19 and TRBJ1-2, with D hard to call. The V gene's germline CDR1 is LNHDA and CDR2 SQIVND (reference sequence). The CDR3 extends over 19 amino acids. The V and J ends lost 2 bases and 0 bases respectively, with 22 bases between them. The CDR3 spells CASSISPVRTGLANYGYTF. Here the CDR3 DNA reads TGTGCCAGTAGTATAAGCCCCGTCAGGACCGGACTAGCTAACTATGGCTACACCTTC.

V is TRBV18 and J is TRBJ1-2; D call uncertain. Per germline, CDR1 KGHSH and CDR2 LQKENI. V lost 3 bases to trimming and J lost 1 base, with 12 bases between them. The CDR3 has 15 amino acids. The chain's CDR3 is CASSPGRRLNYGYTF. CDR3 coding DNA: TGTGCCAGCTCACCCGGACGGCGACTTAACTATGGCTACACCTTC.

The chain has TRBV6-6 and TRBJ2-2, with D maybe TRBD1 (6 bases). The CDR3 is 14 residues long. Germline CDR1 and CDR2: MNHNY and SVGAGI (reference sequence). The V end was cut by 5 bases, the J end by 4 bases, with 11 bases between. CDR3 residues: CASSRTEFTGELFF. The CDR3 DNA reads as TGTGCCAGCAGTCGGACAGAATTCACCGGGGAGCTGTTTTTT.

This clone has a handful of counts. V gene TRBV18 combines with J gene TRBJ1-6; D gene ambiguous. Trimming pared 3 bases from V and 8 bases from J, leaving 8 bases between. Germline V gene lookup returns CDR1 KGHSH and CDR2 LQKENI. The CDR3 runs to 13 residues. The CDR3 reads CASSPNLDSPLHF. The CDR3 bases are TGTGCCAGCTCACCGAATCTCGATTCACCCCTCCACTTT.

This clone was seen more than once but under ten times. The sample contains more than one DNA sequence encoding this CDR3. V and J are TRBV30 and TRBJ1-4; D may be TRBD1 (6 bases). Germline V CDR1 and CDR2: GTSNPN, SVGIG (reference sequence). The CDR3 spans 14 residues. V was shortened by 0 bases and J by 5 bases, with 10 bases between the two germline ends. This CDR3 is CAWSVRRGNEKLFF. The CDR3 DNA reads as TGTGCCTGGAGTGTACGCAGGGGAAATGAAAAACTGTTTTTT.

The chain combines TRBV7-9 with TRBJ2-1; 12 bases are shared with TRBD2. V lost 6 bases, J lost 7 bases, and 10 bases stayed unmatched. The CDR3 spans 16 residues. Germline values: CDR1 SEHNR, CDR2 FQNEAQ (reference sequence). CDR3 protein: CASSLKGTSGLNEQFF. For the CDR3, the DNA is TGTGCCAGCAGTTTGAAGGGGACTAGCGGGTTAAATGAGCAGTTCTTC.

This sequence joins TRBV5-1 and TRBJ2-3; D unresolved. The germline V and J ends were trimmed by 0 bases and 5 bases, with 7 bases remaining between them. CDR1 and CDR2 from the germline V gene are SGHRS and YFSETQ. The CDR3 loop spans 13 amino acids. As DNA, the CDR3 is TGCGCCAGCAGCTTGGAAGGATTAGATACGCAGTATTTT. This translates into CASSLEGLDTQYF.

The V call is TRBV7-2, the J call TRBJ1-4; 8 bases agree with TRBD1. The V gene end was trimmed by 5 bases and the J gene end by 0 bases; junction bases not matched to a gene: 14. The CDR3 covers 19 residues. CDR1 and CDR2 (germline): SGHTA, FQGNSA. The CDR3 spells CASSLRPGGAKATNEKLFF. CDR3 in DNA: TGTGCCAGCAGCCTCAGACCAGGGGGCGCGAAGGCAACTAATGAAAAACTGTTTTTT.

This clone was observed a handful of times. This chain connects TRBV12-3 or TRBV12-4 to TRBJ1-4; D possibly corresponds to TRBD1 (5 bases). This CDR3 is built from 13 residues. The germline V and J ends were trimmed by 3 bases and 8 bases, with 10 bases remaining between them. CDR3 in DNA: TGTGCCAGCAGTTTGCTGGAGGGGGAAAAACTGTTTTTT. Protein product: CASSLLEGEKLFF.

The chain joins TRBV6-5 to TRBJ2-5; possible D gene TRBD1, 6 bases. Germline V CDR1 and CDR2: MNHEY, SVGAGI. The CDR3 spans 12 residues. V dropped 7 bases and J dropped 2 bases, with 8 bases sitting between them. In nucleotides, the CDR3 is TGTGCCAGCATGAGGGGGCAAGAGACCCAGTACTTC. Amino acids: CASMRGQETQYF.

The rearrangement joins TRBV10-1 to TRBJ1-6; 8 nucleotides agree with TRBD1. The length of the CDR3 is 15 residues. CDR1 WNHNN and CDR2 SYGVQD come from the germline V gene (reference sequence). The trim removed 2 bases at V and 9 bases at J, leaving 6 bases unmatched. The CDR3 sequence: CASSEGQGAVSPLHF. CDR3 nucleotide sequence: TGCGCCAGCAGTGAGGGGCAGGGGGCTGTTTCACCCCTCCACTTT.